A selection of T cell receptor beta chains follows, all from one sample in a study of T cell repertoires in cytomegalovirus infection. TCRdb ran MiXCR on the reads and lists one entry per CDR3 protein. The table has roughly 760,000 distinct CDR3 sequences, about a third seen once. The source material was PBMCs. The source of these receptors is a human donor in good health (CMV status not recorded). Some clones in this sample may be carry-over from other donors' samples. Each CDR3 is given with its conserved first and last residue. The D gene is left open where the match is weak. A row's size may be missing; if present it is once, few, many or a size class.

cdr3_aa cdr3_nt v_call clone_size d_call j_call
CASSQEGYEQFF TGCGCCAGCAGCCAAGAAGGATATGAGCAGTTCTTC TRBV4-1 - - TRBJ2-1
CASRGQASNEKLFF TGTGCCAGCAGAGGACAGGCCTCTAATGAAAAACTGTTTTTT TRBV2 - TRBD1 TRBJ1-4
CASSPGAYQKNIQYF TGTGCCAGCAGCCCCGGGGCCTATCAGAAAAACATTCAGTACTTC TRBV28 - - TRBJ2-4
CASSEQYVNTEAFF TGTGCCAGCAGTGAACAATATGTGAACACTGAAGCTTTCTTT TRBV2 - - TRBJ1-1
CASSALAEGNNEQFF TGTGCCAGCAGTGCCCTAGCGGAGGGGAACAATGAGCAGTTCTTC TRBV6-8 - TRBD2 TRBJ2-1
CAISDKVVNEQFF TGTGCCATCAGTGATAAGGTTGTCAATGAGCAGTTCTTC TRBV10-3 few - TRBJ2-1
CASSLGLAGRNNEQFF TGTGCCAGCAGCCTCGGACTAGCGGGCCGAAACAATGAGCAGTTCTTC TRBV14 - TRBD2 TRBJ2-1
CSARGPGQETQYF TGCAGTGCTAGGGGGCCGGGACAAGAGACCCAGTACTTC TRBV20-1 few - TRBJ2-5
CSVERGLGQGSGELFF TGCAGCGTTGAACGAGGCTTGGGACAGGGCAGCGGGGAGCTGTTTTTT TRBV29-1 - TRBD1 TRBJ2-2
CASSSESGGQYF TGTGCCAGCAGCTCTGAATCTGGCGGGCAGTACTTC TRBV11-2 - - TRBJ2-7
CASSRPSTAGANVLTF TGTGCCAGCAGTCGACCCTCGACTGCTGGGGCCAACGTCCTGACTTTC TRBV6-1 - - TRBJ2-6
CSAGKGHYNEQFF TGCAGTGCGGGGAAAGGGCACTACAATGAGCAGTTCTTC TRBV20-1 few - TRBJ2-1
CASSRVYNEQFF TGTGCCAGCAGCCGGGTCTATAATGAGCAGTTCTTC TRBV5-6 few - TRBJ2-1
CASNGELQETQYF TGTGCCAGCAATGGGGAACTCCAAGAGACCCAGTACTTC TRBV2 - - TRBJ2-5
CASSGRRRTGGFTDTQYF TGTGCCAGCAGCGGTCGGAGAAGGACAGGGGGGTTCACAGATACGCAGTATTTT TRBV11-1 few TRBD1 TRBJ2-3
CASSFSMGASYEQYF TGTGCCAGCAGTTTTAGCATGGGGGCCTCCTACGAGCAGTACTTC TRBV28 few - TRBJ2-7
CASGFSLAGGPTNEQFF TGTGCTAGTGGTTTCTCTTTAGCGGGGGGGCCTACCAATGAGCAGTTCTTC TRBV12-5 - TRBD2 TRBJ2-1
CASSGRQLAKNIQYF TGTGCCAGCAGTGGGAGACAGCTAGCCAAAAACATTCAGTACTTC TRBV6-1 - - TRBJ2-4
CASSFAGLDEQFF TGTGCCAGCAGTTTCGCGGGTCTGGATGAGCAGTTCTTC TRBV12-3/TRBV12-4 - - TRBJ2-1
CASSPVRTVGTYEQYF TGTGCCAGCAGTCCCGTCCGGACAGTGGGCACCTACGAGCAGTACTTC TRBV28 - - TRBJ2-7
CASSPQAGPEAFF TGTGCCAGTAGTCCTCAGGCCGGACCCGAAGCTTTCTTT TRBV19 - - TRBJ1-1
CASSEVGGGTDTQYF TGTGCCAGCAGTGAAGTGGGGGGAGGAACAGATACGCAGTATTTT TRBV6-1 - - TRBJ2-3
CGKGANVLTF TGCGGGAAGGGGGCCAACGTCCTGACTTTC TRBV19 - - TRBJ2-6
CASSPGGTDYNEQFF TGCGCCAGCAGCCCAGGGGGGACAGACTACAATGAGCAGTTCTTC TRBV5-1 - - TRBJ2-1
CASSQSLAAEQYF TGTGCCAGCAGCCAGAGCCTAGCGGCCGAGCAGTACTTC TRBV7-2 - TRBD2 TRBJ2-7
CASSLGQGAFYGYTF TGTGCCAGCAGCTTAGGACAGGGGGCGTTCTATGGCTACACCTTC TRBV7-3 many TRBD1 TRBJ1-2
CASSRHAGSTEAFF TGTGCCAGCAGCCGCCACGCAGGGAGCACTGAAGCTTTCTTT TRBV27 - - TRBJ1-1
CASIGTGLRNEQFF TGCGCCAGCATTGGGACAGGACTTCGCAATGAGCAGTTCTTC TRBV5-1 few TRBD1 TRBJ2-1
CASSLATEERLEQFF TGTGCCAGCAGCTTAGCGACAGAAGAGCGCCTGGAGCAGTTCTTC TRBV7-8 few - TRBJ2-1
CATSPYDDPGELFF TGTGCCACCAGTCCCTACGATGATCCCGGGGAGCTGTTTTTT TRBV24-1 - - TRBJ2-2
CSVAGRDSYTGELFF TGCAGCGTCGCCGGCCGGGACAGTTACACCGGGGAGCTGTTTTTT TRBV29-1 - TRBD1 TRBJ2-2
CASSFGASYEQYF TGTGCCAGCAGTTTCGGTGCGTCCTACGAGCAGTACTTC TRBV12-3/TRBV12-4 many - TRBJ2-7
CASSLGYREGEQYF TGTGCCAGCAGCTTAGGATACAGGGAGGGGGAGCAGTACTTC TRBV7-2 many - TRBJ2-7
CASSDLLNTIYF TGTGCCAGCAGCGACCTATTAAACACCATATATTTT TRBV28 - - TRBJ1-3
CASSAPGAFF TGTGCCAGCAGTGCACCGGGAGCTTTCTTT TRBV2 - - TRBJ1-1
CASSLSRSTEAFF TGTGCCAGCAGTTTGTCCAGAAGCACTGAAGCTTTCTTT TRBV27 - - TRBJ1-1
CASSPIGTGHQPQHF TGTGCCAGCAGTCCGATAGGGACAGGCCATCAGCCCCAGCATTTT TRBV6-2/TRBV6-3 - TRBD1 TRBJ1-5
CASSILAGNQETQYF TGTGCCAGTAGTATACTAGCGGGAAACCAAGAGACCCAGTACTTC TRBV19 - TRBD2 TRBJ2-5
CASSPYTSGIAKNIQYF TGTGCCAGCAGTCCCTATACTAGCGGGATAGCCAAAAACATTCAGTACTTC TRBV27 - TRBD2 TRBJ2-4
CAWSETAGAFF TGTGCCTGGAGTGAAACAGCCGGGGCTTTCTTT TRBV30 - - TRBJ1-1
CASTRARNLYEQYF TGTGCCAGCACCCGGGCACGGAACCTCTACGAGCAGTACTTC TRBV12-3/TRBV12-4 - - TRBJ2-7
CASSKRGTGAYEQYF TGTGCCAGCTCTAAAAGGGGGACAGGGGCGTACGAGCAGTACTTC TRBV6-1 - TRBD1 TRBJ2-7
CASGLTDRGRDFF TGTGCTAGTGGTTTGACGGACAGGGGGCGAGATTTCTTT TRBV12-5 - TRBD1 TRBJ1-1
CASTKSGNTEAFF TGTGCCAGCACCAAAAGCGGGAACACTGAAGCTTTCTTT TRBV28 - - TRBJ1-1
CASSPASRATQYF TGTGCCAGCAGTCCCGCTAGCCGGGCTACGCAGTATTTT TRBV12-3/TRBV12-4 few - TRBJ2-3
CASSGAGAGELFF TGTGCCAGCAGTGGCGCGGGGGCCGGGGAGCTGTTTTTT TRBV6-1 - TRBD2 TRBJ2-2
CSVYNPGLADFSSYNEQFF TGCAGTGTTTATAATCCGGGACTAGCGGACTTCAGCTCCTACAATGAGCAGTTCTTC TRBV20-1 few TRBD2 TRBJ2-1
CASIAGGRSQPQHF TGTGCCAGCATCGCAGGGGGCAGATCTCAGCCCCAGCATTTT TRBV28 - TRBD1 TRBJ1-5
CASSRQGGETQYF TGTGCCAGCAGTAGACAGGGAGGGGAGACCCAGTACTTC TRBV6-1 few - TRBJ2-5
CAWREDGYTF TGTGCCTGGAGAGAAGATGGCTACACCTTC TRBV30 - - TRBJ1-2
CASSSGGAWDTQYF TGTGCCAGCAGCAGCGGGGGGGCCTGGGATACGCAGTATTTT TRBV28 few TRBD2 TRBJ2-3
CASSKLAGASTDPQYF TGTGCCAGCAGCAAACTAGCGGGGGCAAGCACAGATCCGCAGTATTTT TRBV7-6 - TRBD2 TRBJ2-3
CASGFGAAEYNEQFF TGTGCCAGCGGCTTTGGGGCAGCGGAGTACAATGAGCAGTTCTTC TRBV7-8 - - TRBJ2-1
CASSLDPGGDGYTF TGTGCCAGCAGCTTGGATCCCGGAGGCGATGGCTACACCTTC TRBV5-6 few - TRBJ1-2
CAEGESPLHF TGTGCAGAAGGGGAATCACCCCTCCACTTT TRBV28 - - TRBJ1-6